The entry below describes one T cell receptor (beta chain). Authors' data handling: The authors estimated nucleated cell counts from reference gene primer amplification. The method was immunoSEQ multiplex PCR; TCRdb's version includes in-frame clones alone and lacks a portion of them. The DNA gave D and trimming, while V, J and clone size come from that table. The table shows about 190,000 clones, with approximately 90% occurring only once. The data stem from a study of blood T cell repertoires in COVID-19. About the study: The United States, Italy and Spain supplied acute and convalescent COVID-19 samples. T cells, B-cell-depleted T cells, or PBMCs supplied cDNA or gDNA.

The sample was peripheral blood. This TCR was sampled from a woman aged 35 to 49 who had recovered from COVID-19.

DNA of the CDR3: TGTGCCAGCAGCTTAGGACGAACTAGCGGGAGTGGAGAGACCCAGTACTTC. Translated: CASSLGRTSGSGETQYF. The V call is TRBV7-2, the J call TRBJ2-5; 11 nucleotides align to TRBD2. The V segment lost 1 base and the J segment 4 bases; nucleotides outside the gene matches: 8. From germline, CDR1 is SGHTA and CDR2 FQGNSA. CDR3 length: 17 residues. The full variable domain, completed using reference TRBV7-2 and TRBJ2-5, is GAGVSQSPSNKVTEKGKDVELRCDPISGHTALYWYRQSLGQGLEFLIYFQGNSAPDKSGLPSDRFSAERTGGSVSTLTIQRTQQEDSAVYLCASSLGRTSGSGETQYFGPGTRLLVL.